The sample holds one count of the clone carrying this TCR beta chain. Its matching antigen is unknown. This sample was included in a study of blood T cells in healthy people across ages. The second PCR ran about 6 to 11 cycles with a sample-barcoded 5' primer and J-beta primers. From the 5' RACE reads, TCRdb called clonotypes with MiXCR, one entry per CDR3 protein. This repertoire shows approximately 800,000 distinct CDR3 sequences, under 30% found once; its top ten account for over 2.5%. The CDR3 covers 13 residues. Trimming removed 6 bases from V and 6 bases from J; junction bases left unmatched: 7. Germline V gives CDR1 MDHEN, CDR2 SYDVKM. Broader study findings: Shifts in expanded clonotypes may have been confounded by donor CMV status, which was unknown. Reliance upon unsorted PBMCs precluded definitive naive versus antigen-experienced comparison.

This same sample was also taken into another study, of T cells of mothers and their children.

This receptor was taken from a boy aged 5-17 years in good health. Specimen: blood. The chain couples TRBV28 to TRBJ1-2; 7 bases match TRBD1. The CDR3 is CASRPGQKNGYTF. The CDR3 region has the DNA TGTGCCAGCAGGCCGGGACAGAAGAATGGCTACACCTTC.